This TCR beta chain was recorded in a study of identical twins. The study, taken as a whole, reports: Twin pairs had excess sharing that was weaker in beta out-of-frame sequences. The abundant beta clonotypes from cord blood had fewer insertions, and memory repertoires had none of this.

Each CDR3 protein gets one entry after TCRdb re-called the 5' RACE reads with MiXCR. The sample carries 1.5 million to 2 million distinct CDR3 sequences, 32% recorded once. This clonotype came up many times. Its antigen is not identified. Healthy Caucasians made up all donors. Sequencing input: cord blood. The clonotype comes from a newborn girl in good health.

The CDR3 loop is CASSSPTSANEQFF. CDR3 DNA sequence: TGTGCCAGCAGTTCCCCCACTAGCGCAAATGAGCAGTTCTTC. J is TRBJ2-1 and V is TRBV12-3 or TRBV12-4; 7 bases fit TRBD2. J lost 7 bases, V lost 4 bases, and 7 bases had no gene match. The CDR3 is 14 amino acids.